The T cell receptor (beta chain) under discussion was sequenced for a study of control samples from healthy donors and cancer patients. Data came from immunoSEQ multiplex PCR; TCRdb stores just in-frame clones and leaves some out. The sample lists tens of thousands of clones, around four fifths seen once, with roughly 18% in the top ten. V lost 3 bases to trimming and J lost 0 bases, with 8 bases between them. This CDR3 spans 14 amino acids. Germline assignment: CDR1 MNHNS and CDR2 SASEGT. This TCR came from a man aged 25 to 40 in good health. The specimen sequenced was blood. The chain links TRBV6-1 to TRBJ1-2; D call uncertain. For the CDR3, the DNA is TGTGCCAGCAGTGAGGGTCCTACTAACTATGGCTACACCTTC. Translation gives CASSEGPTNYGYTF.